Included here is one T cell receptor (beta chain) sequence, with context. The sample comes from a study of identifying expanded T cells in peripheral blood. Clones were sequenced by immunoSEQ multiplex PCR, and TCRdb holds only the in-frame ones, with some missing. The profile shows around 100,000 clones, about 87% of them singletons. CDR1 is SGHRS, CDR2 YFSETQ, per germline. With 4 bases removed from V and 0 bases from J, the gap between germline ends came to 10 bases. This CDR3 comprises 14 residues. The specimen sequenced was blood. J is TRBJ1-1 and V is TRBV5-1, with D possibly TRBD1 on 5 matching bases. The receptor comes from a person between 18 and 70 years old in good health. The CDR3 DNA is TGCGCCAGCAGCGAAGGACACCTGAACACTGAAGCTTTCTTT. This sequence encodes CASSEGHLNTEAFF.